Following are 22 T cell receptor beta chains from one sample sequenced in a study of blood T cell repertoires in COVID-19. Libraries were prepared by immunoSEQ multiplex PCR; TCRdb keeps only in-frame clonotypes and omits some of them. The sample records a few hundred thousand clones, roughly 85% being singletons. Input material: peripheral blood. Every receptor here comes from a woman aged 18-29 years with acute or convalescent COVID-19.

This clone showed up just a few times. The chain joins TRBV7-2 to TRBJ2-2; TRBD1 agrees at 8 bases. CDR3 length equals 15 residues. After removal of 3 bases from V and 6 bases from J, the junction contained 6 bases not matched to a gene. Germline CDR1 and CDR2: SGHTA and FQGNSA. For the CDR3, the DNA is TGTGCCAGCAGCTTGGGCAGGGGGCTGGCCGGGGAGCTGTTTTTT. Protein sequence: CASSLGRGLAGELFF.

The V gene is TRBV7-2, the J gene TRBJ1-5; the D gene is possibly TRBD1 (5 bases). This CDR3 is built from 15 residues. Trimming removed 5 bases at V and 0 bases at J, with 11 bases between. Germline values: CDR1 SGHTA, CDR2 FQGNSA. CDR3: CASSPQGSSNQPQHF. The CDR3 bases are TGTGCCAGCAGCCCCCAGGGTTCTAGCAATCAGCCCCAGCATTTT.

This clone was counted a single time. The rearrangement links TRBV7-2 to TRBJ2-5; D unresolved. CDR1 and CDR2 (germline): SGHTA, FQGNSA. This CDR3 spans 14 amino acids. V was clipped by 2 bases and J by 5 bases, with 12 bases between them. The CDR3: CASSLNQRRETQYF. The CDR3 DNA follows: TGTGCCAGCAGCTTAAATCAGCGTCGGGAGACCCAGTACTTC.

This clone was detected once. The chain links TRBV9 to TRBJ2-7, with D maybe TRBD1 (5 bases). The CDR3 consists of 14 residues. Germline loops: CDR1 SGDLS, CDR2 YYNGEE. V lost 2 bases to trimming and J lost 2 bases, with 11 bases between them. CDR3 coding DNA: TGTGCCAGCAGCGTGGGGCGTTCCCCCTACGAGCAGTACTTC. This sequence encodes CASSVGRSPYEQYF.

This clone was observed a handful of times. The CDR3 DNA reads as TGTGCCAGCAGCCCTTTCCAGGACAGGGATGAAAAACTGTTTTTT. This codes for CASSPFQDRDEKLFF. V is TRBV4-2 and J is TRBJ1-4; TRBD1 aligns across 8 bases. J was trimmed by 6 bases and V by 4 bases; bases with no gene match: 7. The CDR3 runs 15 residues. Germline lookup yields CDR1 LGHNA and CDR2 YNFKEQ.

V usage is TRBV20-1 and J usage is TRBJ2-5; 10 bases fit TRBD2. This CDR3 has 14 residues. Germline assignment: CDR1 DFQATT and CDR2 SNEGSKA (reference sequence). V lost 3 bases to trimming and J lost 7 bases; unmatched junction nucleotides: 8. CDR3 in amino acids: CSASGSGTSVTQYF. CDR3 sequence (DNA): TGCAGTGCTAGTGGCTCCGGGACTAGCGTGACCCAGTACTTC.

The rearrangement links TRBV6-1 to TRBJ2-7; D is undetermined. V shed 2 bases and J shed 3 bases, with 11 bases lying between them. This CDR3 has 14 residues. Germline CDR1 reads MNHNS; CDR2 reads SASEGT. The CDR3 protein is CASSETEVIYEQYF. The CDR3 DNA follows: TGTGCCAGCAGTGAAACCGAGGTTATCTACGAGCAGTACTTC.

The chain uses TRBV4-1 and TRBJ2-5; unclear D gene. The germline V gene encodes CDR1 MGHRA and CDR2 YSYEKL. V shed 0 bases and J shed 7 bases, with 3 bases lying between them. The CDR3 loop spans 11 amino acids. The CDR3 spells CASSQDRTQYF. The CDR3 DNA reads TGCGCCAGCAGCCAAGACAGGACCCAGTACTTC.

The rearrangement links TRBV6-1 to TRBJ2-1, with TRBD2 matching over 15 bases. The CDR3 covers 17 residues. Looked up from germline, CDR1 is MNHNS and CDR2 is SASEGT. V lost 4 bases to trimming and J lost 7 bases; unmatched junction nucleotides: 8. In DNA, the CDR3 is TGTGCCAGCAGTGTAGAGGGACTAGCGGGAGGACTAAATGAGCAGTTCTTC. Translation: CASSVEGLAGGLNEQFF.

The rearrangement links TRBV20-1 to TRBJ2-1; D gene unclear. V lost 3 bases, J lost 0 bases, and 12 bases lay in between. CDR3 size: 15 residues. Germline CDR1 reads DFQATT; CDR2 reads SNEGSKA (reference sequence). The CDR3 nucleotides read TGCAGTGCTAGTCTGGCGGAACGCTCCTACAATGAGCAGTTCTTC. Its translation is CSASLAERSYNEQFF.

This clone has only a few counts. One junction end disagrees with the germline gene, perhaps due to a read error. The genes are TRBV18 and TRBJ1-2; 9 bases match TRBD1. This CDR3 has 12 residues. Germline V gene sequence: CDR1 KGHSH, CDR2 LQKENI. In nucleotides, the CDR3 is TGTGCCAGCTCCCCGGACAGGGGAGCATTAATCTTC. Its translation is CASSPDRGALIF.

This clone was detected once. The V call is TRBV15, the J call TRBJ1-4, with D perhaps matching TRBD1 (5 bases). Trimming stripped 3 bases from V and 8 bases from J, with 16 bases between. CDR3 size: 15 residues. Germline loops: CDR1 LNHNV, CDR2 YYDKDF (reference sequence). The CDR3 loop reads CATSSQAGVGEKLFF. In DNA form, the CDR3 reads TGTGCCACCAGCAGCCAGGCGGGGGTTGGCGAAAAACTGTTTTTT.

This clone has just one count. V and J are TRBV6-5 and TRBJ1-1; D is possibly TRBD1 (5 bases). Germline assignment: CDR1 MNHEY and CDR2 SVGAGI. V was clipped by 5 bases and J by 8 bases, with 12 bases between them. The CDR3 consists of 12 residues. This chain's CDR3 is CASSLDRIEAFF. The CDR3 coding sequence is TGTGCCAGCAGTCTCGACAGAATCGAAGCTTTCTTT.

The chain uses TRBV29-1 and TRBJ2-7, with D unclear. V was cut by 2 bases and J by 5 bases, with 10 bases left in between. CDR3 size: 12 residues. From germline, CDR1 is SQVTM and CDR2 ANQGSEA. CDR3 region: CSVESRFNEQYF. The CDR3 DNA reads TGCAGCGTTGAATCCAGGTTCAACGAGCAGTACTTC.

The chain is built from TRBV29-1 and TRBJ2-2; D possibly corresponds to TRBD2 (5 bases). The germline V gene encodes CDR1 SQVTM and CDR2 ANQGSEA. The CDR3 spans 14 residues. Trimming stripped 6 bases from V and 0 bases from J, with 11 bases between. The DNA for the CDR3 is TGCAGCGTGGGAGTTTACTCGAACACCGGGGAGCTGTTTTTT. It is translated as CSVGVYSNTGELFF.

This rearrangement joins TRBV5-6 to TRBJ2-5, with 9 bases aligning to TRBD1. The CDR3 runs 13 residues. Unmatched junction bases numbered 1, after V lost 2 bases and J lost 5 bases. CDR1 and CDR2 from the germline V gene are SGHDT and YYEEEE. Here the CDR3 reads CASSFGQGETQYF. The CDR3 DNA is TGTGCCAGCAGCTTCGGACAGGGGGAGACCCAGTACTTC.

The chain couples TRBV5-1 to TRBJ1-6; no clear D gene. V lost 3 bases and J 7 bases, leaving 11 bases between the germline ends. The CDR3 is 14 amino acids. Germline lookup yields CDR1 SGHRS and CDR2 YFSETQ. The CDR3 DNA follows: TGCGCCAGCAGCTCCCGGACGGGGAATTCACCCCTCCACTTT. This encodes CASSSRTGNSPLHF.

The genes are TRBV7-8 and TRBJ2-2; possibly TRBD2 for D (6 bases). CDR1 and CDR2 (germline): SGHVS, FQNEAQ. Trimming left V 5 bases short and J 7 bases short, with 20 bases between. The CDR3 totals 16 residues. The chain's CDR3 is CASSRRGGGADGELFF. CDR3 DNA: TGTGCCAGCAGCCGGAGGGGCGGAGGGGCCGACGGGGAGCTGTTTTTT.

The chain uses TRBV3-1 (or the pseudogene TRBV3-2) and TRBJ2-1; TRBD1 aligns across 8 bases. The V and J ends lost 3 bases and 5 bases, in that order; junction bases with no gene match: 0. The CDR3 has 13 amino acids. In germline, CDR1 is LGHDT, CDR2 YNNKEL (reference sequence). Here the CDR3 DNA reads TGTGCCAGCAGCCAGACAGGGGACAATGAGCAGTTCTTC. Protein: CASSQTGDNEQFF.

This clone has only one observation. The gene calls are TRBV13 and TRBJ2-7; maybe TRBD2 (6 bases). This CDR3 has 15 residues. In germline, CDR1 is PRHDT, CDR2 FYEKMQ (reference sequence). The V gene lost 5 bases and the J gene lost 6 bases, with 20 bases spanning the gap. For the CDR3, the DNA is TGTGCCAGCAGCACAAGAGGCGGTTTCGGGGGCGAGCAGTACTTC. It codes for CASSTRGGFGGEQYF.

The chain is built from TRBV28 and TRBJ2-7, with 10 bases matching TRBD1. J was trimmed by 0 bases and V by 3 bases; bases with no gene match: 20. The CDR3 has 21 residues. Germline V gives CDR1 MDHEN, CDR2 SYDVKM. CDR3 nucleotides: TGTGCCAGCAGTTTCGGTTTTTTAGGGACAGGGGACCCCCGAGGCTCCTACGAGCAGTACTTC. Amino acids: CASSFGFLGTGDPRGSYEQYF.

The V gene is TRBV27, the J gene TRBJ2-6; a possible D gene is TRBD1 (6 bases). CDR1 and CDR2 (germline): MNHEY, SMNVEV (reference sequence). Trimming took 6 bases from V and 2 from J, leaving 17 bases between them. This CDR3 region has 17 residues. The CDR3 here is CASSQYYREAGANVLTF. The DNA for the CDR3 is TGTGCCAGCAGCCAATACTACAGGGAAGCTGGGGCCAACGTCCTGACTTTC.